This T cell receptor beta chain was observed in a study of long-term antiretroviral therapy in people with HIV. Study at large: The 2015 recommendation for immediate ART came about a decade after the earliest samples. The study's findings and limits: The clones with expansion before ART were dominant in the repertoire at all time points. ART adherence, viral resistance and therapy changes went undocumented.

After removal of 6 bases from V and 5 bases from J, the junction contained 2 bases not matched to a gene. This CDR3 spans 14 amino acids. CDR1 and CDR2 (germline): MNHNS, SASEGT. Version v3.0 of the immunoSEQ assay was performed at survey level. The method was immunoSEQ multiplex PCR; TCRdb's version includes in-frame clones alone and lacks a portion of them. The sample consists of 30,000 or so clones, approximately 83% of them appearing once. There are a few counts of this clone. The antigen remains unidentified. Every donor had one or more pre-ART and two or more post-ART PBMC samples. The genes are TRBV6-1 and TRBJ1-6; 9 positions agree with TRBD1. Here the sequenced sample was unsorted PBMCs, taken 0.8 years before starting antiretroviral therapy. The source of this sequence is a man younger than 35 with HIV. DNA for the CDR3: TGTGCCAGCAGCTGGACAGGGGATAATTCACCCCTCCACTTT. The encoded protein is CASSWTGDNSPLHF.